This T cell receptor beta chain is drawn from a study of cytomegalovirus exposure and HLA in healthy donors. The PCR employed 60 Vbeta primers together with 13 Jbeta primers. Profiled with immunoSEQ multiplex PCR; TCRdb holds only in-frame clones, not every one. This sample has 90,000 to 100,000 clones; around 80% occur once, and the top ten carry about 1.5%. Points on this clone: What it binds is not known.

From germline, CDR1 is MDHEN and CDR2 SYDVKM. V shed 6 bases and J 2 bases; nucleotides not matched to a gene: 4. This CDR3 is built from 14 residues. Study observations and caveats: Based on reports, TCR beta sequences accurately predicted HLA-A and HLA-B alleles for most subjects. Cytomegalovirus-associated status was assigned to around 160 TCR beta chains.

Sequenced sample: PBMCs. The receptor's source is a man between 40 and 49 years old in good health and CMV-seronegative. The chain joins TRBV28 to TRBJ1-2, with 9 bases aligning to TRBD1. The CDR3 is CASREQGANYGYTF. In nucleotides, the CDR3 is TGTGCCAGCAGAGAACAGGGGGCGAACTATGGCTACACCTTC.